The 6 T cell receptor beta chains reported below all come from one sample, sequenced in a study of cytomegalovirus exposure and HLA in healthy donors. The PCR contained 60 Vbeta and 13 Jbeta primers. Assay used: immunoSEQ multiplex PCR; TCRdb lists only in-frame clones, some missing. The sample has 59,000 or so clones, about 85% seen once. The sample consisted of PBMCs. The receptor source for this set is a female donor in good health and CMV-seronegative.

This chain links TRBV30 with TRBJ1-2; 7 positions match TRBD1. The CDR3 is 16 amino acids. V shed 2 bases and J 4 bases; nucleotides not matched to a gene: 13. Germline assignment: CDR1 GTSNPN and CDR2 SVGIG (reference sequence). The CDR3 DNA reads as TGTGCCTGGAGTCCCTGGACAGGAGGGGGATCCTATGGCTACACCTTC. Encoded protein: CAWSPWTGGGSYGYTF.

This sequence joins TRBV7-3 and TRBJ1-1, with D perhaps TRBD1 (5 bases). This CDR3 spans 13 amino acids. Germline CDR1 reads SGHTA; CDR2 reads FQGTGA. The ends were cut back, 0 bases at V and 5 bases at J, with 7 bases in the middle. CDR3: CASSLTAGTEAFF. In DNA form, the CDR3 reads TGTGCCAGCAGCTTAACGGCAGGGACTGAAGCTTTCTTT. Combining the CDR3 with reference TRBV7-3 and TRBJ1-1 gives the whole variable domain GAGVSQTPSNKVTEKGKYVELRCDPISGHTALYWYRQSLGQGPEFLIYFQGTGAADDSGLPNDRFFAVRPEGSVSTLKIQRTERGDSAVYLCASSLTAGTEAFFGQGTRLTVV.

This clone was seen more than once but under ten times. CDR3 amino acids: CASSQDPGTGGEKLFF. In DNA form, the CDR3 reads TGCGCCAGCAGCCAAGACCCCGGGACAGGGGGGGAAAAACTGTTTTTT. This chain uses TRBV4-1 with TRBJ1-4; TRBD1 matches 11 bases. V lost 0 bases, J lost 8 bases, and 5 bases stayed unmatched. Per germline, CDR1 MGHRA and CDR2 YSYEKL. The CDR3 runs 16 residues.

This chain joins TRBV9 and TRBJ2-1; the D gene is possibly TRBD1 (7 bases). CDR3 length: 13 residues. Trimming removed 0 bases at V and 8 bases at J, with 9 bases between. The germline CDR1 and CDR2 sequences are SGDLS and YYNGEE. The CDR3 protein is CASSVARGDEQFF. The CDR3 nucleotides are TGTGCCAGCAGCGTAGCCAGGGGGGATGAGCAGTTCTTC.

The V call is TRBV7-9, the J call TRBJ1-1; D is undetermined. Germline CDR1 and CDR2: SEHNR and FQNEAQ (reference sequence). The CDR3 is 14 amino acids. Deletions cut 2 bases from V and 3 bases from J, with 10 bases between. This CDR3 is CASSLSLTDTEAFF. The CDR3 DNA follows: TGTGCCAGCAGCTTAAGTTTAACGGACACTGAAGCTTTCTTT.

The CDR3 is CASSIGGTGYYGYTF. The CDR3, as DNA: TGTGCCAGTAGTATCGGAGGGACAGGGTACTATGGCTACACCTTC. The V call is TRBV19, the J call TRBJ1-2, with 9 bases fitting TRBD1. This CDR3 has 15 residues. V gave up 3 bases and J gave up 3 bases; unmatched junction bases: 5. Germline loops: CDR1 LNHDA, CDR2 SQIVND (reference sequence).